In this sample, the clone carrying this T cell receptor (beta chain) turned up once. Its antigen is undetermined. This sample's TCRbeta library carried unique molecular identifier barcodes. TCRdb processed the PCR reads anew with MiXCR; each CDR3 protein has one entry. The sample includes 700,000 to 950,000 distinct CDR3 sequences, 16% of them seen just once. This CDR3 spans 15 amino acids. The source of the sample is a study of T-cell reconstitution after alpha-beta-depleted transplantation in children. Overall study results and limits: One year post-transplant, T-cell counts and diversity were largely derived from T cells produced anew.

V is TRBV21-1 and J is TRBJ2-5; the D call of TRBD2 is as the table states it, not checked on the DNA. TRBV21-1 is flagged as a pseudogene. The starting material was PBMCs, mostly from graft donor cells, obtained 360 days after TCRalphabeta/CD19-depleted stem cell transplant. The TCR originated in a male patient between 5 and 17 years old who had a stem cell transplant for acute lymphoblastic leukemia, so the T cells may come from the graft donor. Here the CDR3 DNA reads TGTGCCAGCAGCAAAGTTGGGCCAGTCAGAGAGACCCTGTACTTC. Amino acid sequence: CASSKVGPVRETLYF.